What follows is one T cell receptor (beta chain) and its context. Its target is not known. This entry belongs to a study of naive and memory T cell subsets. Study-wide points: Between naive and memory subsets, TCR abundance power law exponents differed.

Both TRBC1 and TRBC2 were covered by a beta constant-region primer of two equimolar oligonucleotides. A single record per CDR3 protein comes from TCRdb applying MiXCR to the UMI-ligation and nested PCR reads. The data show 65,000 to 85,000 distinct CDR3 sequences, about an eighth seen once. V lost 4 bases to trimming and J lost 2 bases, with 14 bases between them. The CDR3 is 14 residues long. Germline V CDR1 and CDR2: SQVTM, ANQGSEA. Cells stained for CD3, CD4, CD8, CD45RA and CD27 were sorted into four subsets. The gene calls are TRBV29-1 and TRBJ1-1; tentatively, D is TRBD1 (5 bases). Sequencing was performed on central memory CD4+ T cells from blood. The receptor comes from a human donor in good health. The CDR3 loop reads CSVVQTGANTEAFF. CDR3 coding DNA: TGCAGCGTTGTACAGACCGGGGCTAACACTGAAGCTTTCTTT.